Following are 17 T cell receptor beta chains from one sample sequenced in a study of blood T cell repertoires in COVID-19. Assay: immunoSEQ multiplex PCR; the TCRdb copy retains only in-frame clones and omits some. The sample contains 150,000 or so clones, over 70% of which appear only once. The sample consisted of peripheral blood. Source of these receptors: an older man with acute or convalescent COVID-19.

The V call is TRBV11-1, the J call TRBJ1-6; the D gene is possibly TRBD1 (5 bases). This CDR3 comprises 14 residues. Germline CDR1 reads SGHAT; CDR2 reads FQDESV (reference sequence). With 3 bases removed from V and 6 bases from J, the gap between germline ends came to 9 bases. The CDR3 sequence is CASSLTDTNSPLHF. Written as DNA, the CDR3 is TGTGCCAGCAGCTTGACAGACACTAATTCACCCCTCCACTTT.

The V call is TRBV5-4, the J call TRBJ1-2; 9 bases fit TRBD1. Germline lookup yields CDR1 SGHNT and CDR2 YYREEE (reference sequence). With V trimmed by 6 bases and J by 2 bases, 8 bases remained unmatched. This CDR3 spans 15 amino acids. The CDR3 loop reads CASKPPDRGNYGYTF. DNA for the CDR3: TGTGCCAGCAAACCTCCGGACAGGGGAAACTATGGCTACACCTTC.

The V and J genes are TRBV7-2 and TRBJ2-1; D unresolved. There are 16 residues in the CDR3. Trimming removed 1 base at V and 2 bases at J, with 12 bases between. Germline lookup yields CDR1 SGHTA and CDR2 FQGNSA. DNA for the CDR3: TGTGCCAGCAGCTTAGATGGCGGTAGTGCCTACAATGAGCAGTTCTTC. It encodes CASSLDGGSAYNEQFF.

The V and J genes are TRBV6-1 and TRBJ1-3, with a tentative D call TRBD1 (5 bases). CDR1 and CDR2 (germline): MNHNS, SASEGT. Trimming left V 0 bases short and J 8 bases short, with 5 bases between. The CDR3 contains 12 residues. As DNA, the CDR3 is TGTGCCAGCAGTGAAGCAGGGGACACCATATATTTT. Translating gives CASSEAGDTIYF.

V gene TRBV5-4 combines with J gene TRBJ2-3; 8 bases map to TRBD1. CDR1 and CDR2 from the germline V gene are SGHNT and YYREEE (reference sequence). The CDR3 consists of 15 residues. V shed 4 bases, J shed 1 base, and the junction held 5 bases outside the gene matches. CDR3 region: CASSQQGEGTDTQYF. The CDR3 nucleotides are TGTGCCAGCAGCCAACAGGGGGAAGGCACAGATACGCAGTATTTT.

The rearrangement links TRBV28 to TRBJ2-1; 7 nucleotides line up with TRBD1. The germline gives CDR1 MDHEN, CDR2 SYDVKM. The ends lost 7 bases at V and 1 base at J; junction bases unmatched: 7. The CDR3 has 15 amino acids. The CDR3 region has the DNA TGTGCCAGCAAATATCCAGGGGGTTCCTACAATGAGCAGTTCTTC. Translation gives CASKYPGGSYNEQFF.

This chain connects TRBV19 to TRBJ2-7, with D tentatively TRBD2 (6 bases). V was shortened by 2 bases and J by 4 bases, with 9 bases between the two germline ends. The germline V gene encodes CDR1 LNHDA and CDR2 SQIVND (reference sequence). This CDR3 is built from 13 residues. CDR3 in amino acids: CASSINAGYEQYF. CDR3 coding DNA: TGTGCCAGTAGTATAAACGCGGGGTACGAGCAGTACTTC.

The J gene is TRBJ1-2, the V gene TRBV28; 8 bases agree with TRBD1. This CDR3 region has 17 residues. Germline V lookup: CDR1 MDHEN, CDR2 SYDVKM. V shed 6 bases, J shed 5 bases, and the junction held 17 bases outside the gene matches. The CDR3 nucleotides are TGTGCCAGCAGCTCCCCAGGGGGGCAGGGGGCGGTTTATGGCTACACCTTC. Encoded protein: CASSSPGGQGAVYGYTF.

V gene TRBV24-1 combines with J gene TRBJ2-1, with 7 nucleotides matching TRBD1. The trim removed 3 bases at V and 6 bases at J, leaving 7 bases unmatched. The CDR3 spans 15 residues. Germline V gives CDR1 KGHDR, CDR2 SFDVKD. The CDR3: CATSDHGTAFNEQFF. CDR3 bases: TGTGCCACCAGTGATCACGGGACAGCCTTCAATGAGCAGTTCTTC.

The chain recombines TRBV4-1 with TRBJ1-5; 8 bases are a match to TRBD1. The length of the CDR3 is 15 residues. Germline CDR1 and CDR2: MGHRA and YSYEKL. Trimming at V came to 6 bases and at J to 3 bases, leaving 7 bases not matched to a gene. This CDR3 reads CASRETGGYNQPQHF. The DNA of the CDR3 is TGCGCCAGCAGGGAAACAGGGGGTTACAATCAGCCCCAGCATTTT.

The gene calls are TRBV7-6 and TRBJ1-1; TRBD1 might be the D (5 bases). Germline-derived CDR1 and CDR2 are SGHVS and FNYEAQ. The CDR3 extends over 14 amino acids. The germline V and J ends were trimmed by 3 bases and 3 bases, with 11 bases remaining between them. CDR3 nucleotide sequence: TGTGCCAGCAGCTTGGGAGGAGGGGACACTGAAGCTTTCTTT. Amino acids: CASSLGGGDTEAFF.

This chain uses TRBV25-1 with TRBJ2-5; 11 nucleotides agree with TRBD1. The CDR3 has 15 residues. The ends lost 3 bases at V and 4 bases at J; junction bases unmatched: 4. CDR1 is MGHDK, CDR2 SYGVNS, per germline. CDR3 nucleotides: TGTGCCAGCAGTGAGGGACAGGGGGTTGGAGAGACCCAGTACTTC. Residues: CASSEGQGVGETQYF.

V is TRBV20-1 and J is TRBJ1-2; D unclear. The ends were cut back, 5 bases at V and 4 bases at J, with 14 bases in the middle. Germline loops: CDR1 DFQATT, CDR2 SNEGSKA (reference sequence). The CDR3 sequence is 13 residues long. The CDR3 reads CSAGAERSYGYTF. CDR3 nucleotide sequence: TGCAGTGCTGGTGCTGAGAGGTCCTATGGCTACACCTTC.

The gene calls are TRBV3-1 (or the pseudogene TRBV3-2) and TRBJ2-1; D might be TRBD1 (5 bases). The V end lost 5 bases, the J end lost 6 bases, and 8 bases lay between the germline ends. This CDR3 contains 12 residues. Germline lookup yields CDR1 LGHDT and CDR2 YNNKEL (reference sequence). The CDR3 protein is CASSSTGNEQFF. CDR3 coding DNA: TGTGCCAGCAGCTCCACAGGCAATGAGCAGTTCTTC.

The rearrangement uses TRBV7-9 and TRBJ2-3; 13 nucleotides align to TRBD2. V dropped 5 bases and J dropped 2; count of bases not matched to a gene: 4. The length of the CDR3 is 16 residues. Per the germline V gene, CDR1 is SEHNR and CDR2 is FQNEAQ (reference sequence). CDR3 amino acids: CASSQLAGGPTDTQYF. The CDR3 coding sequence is TGTGCCAGCAGCCAACTAGCGGGAGGGCCCACAGATACGCAGTATTTT.

In nucleotides, the CDR3 is TGTGCCAGCAGTGAAGCTTTAGCGGGGCGGAGCACAGATACGCAGTATTTT. It specifies CASSEALAGRSTDTQYF. The chain joins TRBV6-1 to TRBJ2-3; 8 bases are shared with TRBD2. Trimming cost V 0 bases and J 0 bases; bases outside gene matches: 5. The CDR3 is 17 amino acids. Germline V gives CDR1 MNHNS, CDR2 SASEGT.

CDR3 amino acids: CASSDSISVNSPLHF. In DNA form, the CDR3 reads TGTGCCAGCAGTGACTCGATCTCAGTAAATTCACCCCTCCACTTT. V gene TRBV6-4 combines with J gene TRBJ1-6; D not certain. Germline assignment: CDR1 MRHNA and CDR2 SNTAGT. V was trimmed by 0 bases and J by 7 bases, leaving 10 bases between them. This CDR3 comprises 15 residues.